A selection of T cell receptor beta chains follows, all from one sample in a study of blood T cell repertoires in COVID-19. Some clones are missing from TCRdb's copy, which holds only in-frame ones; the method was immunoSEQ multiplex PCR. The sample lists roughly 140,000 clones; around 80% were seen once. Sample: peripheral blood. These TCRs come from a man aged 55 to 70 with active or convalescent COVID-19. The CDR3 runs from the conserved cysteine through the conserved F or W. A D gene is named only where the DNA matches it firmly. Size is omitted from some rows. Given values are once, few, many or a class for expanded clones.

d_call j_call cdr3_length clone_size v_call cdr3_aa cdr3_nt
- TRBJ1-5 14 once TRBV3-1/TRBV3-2 CASSQVGGRQPQHF TGTGCCAGCAGCCAAGTAGGGGGACGGCAGCCCCAGCATTTT
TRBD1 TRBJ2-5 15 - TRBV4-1 CASSQRDRGQETQYF TGCGCCAGCAGCCAGCGGGACAGGGGCCAAGAGACCCAGTACTTC
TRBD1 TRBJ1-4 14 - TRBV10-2 CASGRTGGNEKLFF TGCGCCAGCGGGAGGACAGGAGGGAATGAAAAACTGTTTTTT
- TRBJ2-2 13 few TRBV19 CASRLLDTGELFF TGTGCCAGTCGTCTACTAGACACCGGGGAGCTGTTTTTT
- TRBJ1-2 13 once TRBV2 CASSVGQGGGYTF TGTGCCAGCAGTGTAGGCCAGGGCGGCGGCTACACCTTC
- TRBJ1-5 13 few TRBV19 CASNRQRDQPQHF TGTGCCAGCAACCGACAGCGAGATCAGCCCCAGCATTTT
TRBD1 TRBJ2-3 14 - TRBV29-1 CSVATGVHTDTQYF TGCAGCGTTGCTACAGGGGTCCACACAGATACGCAGTATTTT
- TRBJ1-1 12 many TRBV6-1 CASSDPGDEAFF TGTGCCAGCAGTGACCCCGGGGATGAAGCTTTCTTT
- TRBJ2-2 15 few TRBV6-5 CASSYGRVGTGELFF TGTGCCAGCAGTTACGGCAGGGTCGGAACCGGGGAGCTGTTTTTT
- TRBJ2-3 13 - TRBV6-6 CASTGVLTDTQYF TGTGCCAGCACCGGGGTACTCACAGATACGCAGTATTTT
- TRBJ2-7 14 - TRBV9 CASSVGQAPYEQYF TGTGCCAGCAGCGTAGGGCAGGCCCCCTACGAGCAGTACTTC
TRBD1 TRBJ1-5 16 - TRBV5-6 CASSWTRDRGNQPQHF TGTGCCAGCAGCTGGACTCGGGACAGGGGGAATCAGCCCCAGCATTTT
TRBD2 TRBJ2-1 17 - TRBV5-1 CASSLDRPGRMLDEQFF TGCGCCAGCAGCTTGGACAGACCCGGGAGGATGTTAGATGAGCAGTTCTTC
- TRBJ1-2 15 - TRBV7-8 CASSVRGMGGYGYTF TGTGCCAGCAGCGTACGGGGAATGGGGGGCTATGGCTACACCTTC
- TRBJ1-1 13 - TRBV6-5 CASSSRQNTEAFF TGTGCCAGCAGTTCCAGACAGAACACTGAAGCTTTCTTT
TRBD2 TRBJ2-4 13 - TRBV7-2 CASAGLDKNIQYF TGTGCCAGCGCGGGACTAGATAAAAACATTCAGTACTTC
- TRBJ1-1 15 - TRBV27 CASSPQRGLGTEAFF TGTGCCAGCAGTCCTCAAAGGGGACTAGGCACTGAAGCTTTCTTT
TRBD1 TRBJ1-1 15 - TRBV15 CATSRLGQGGSEAFF TGTGCCACCAGCAGATTGGGACAGGGAGGGTCAGAAGCTTTCTTT
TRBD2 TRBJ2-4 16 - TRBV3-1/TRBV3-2 CASSQDRARGRDIQYF TGTGCCAGCAGCCAAGATCGGGCGCGGGGGAGGGACATTCAGTACTTC
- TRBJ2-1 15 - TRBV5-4 CASSSIDSSYNEQFF TGTGCCAGCAGCTCGATTGACAGCTCCTACAATGAGCAGTTCTTC
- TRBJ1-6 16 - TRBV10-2 CASSADTRSYNSPLHF TGCGCCAGCAGCGCGGACACGCGCTCCTATAATTCACCCCTCCACTTT
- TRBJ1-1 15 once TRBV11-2 CASSLDGRRVTEAFF TGTGCCAGCAGCTTAGATGGCAGGCGGGTGACTGAAGCTTTCTTT
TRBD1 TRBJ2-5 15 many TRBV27 CASSPPGQGWETQYF TGTGCCAGCAGTCCTCCGGGACAGGGGTGGGAGACCCAGTACTTC
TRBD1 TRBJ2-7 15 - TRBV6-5 CASNRDRGSSYEQYF TGTGCCAGCAATCGGGACAGGGGGAGCTCCTACGAGCAGTACTTC
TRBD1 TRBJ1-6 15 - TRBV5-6 CASSPDRGRNSPLHF TGTGCCAGCAGCCCAGACAGGGGGAGAAATTCACCCCTCCACTTT
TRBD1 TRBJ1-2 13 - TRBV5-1 CASSSGQGEGYTF TGCGCCAGCAGCTCGGGACAGGGTGAGGGCTACACCTTC
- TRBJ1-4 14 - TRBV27 CASSLSSGIEKLFF TGTGCCAGCAGTTTATCGAGCGGGATTGAAAAACTGTTTTTT
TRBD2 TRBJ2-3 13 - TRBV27 CASGTSGRDTQYF TGTGCCAGCGGTACTAGCGGGAGGGATACGCAGTATTTT
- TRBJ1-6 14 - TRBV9 CASSFGQGNSPLHF TGTGCCAGCAGTTTTGGGCAGGGTAATTCACCCCTCCACTTT
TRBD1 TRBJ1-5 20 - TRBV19 CASSPNGPQGVGRSNQPQHF TGTGCCAGTAGTCCAAACGGACCACAGGGGGTGGGTAGAAGCAATCAGCCCCAGCATTTT
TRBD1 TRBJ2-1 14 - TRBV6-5 CASSYVTGDNEQFF TGTGCCAGCAGTTACGTGACAGGGGACAATGAGCAGTTCTTC
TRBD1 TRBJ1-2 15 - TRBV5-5 CASSSPDRANYGYTF TGTGCCAGCAGCTCCCCCGACAGGGCCAACTATGGCTACACCTTC
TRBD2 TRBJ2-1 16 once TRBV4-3 CASSQDRGSGNNEQFF TGCGCCAGCAGCCAAGATAGGGGTAGCGGGAACAATGAGCAGTTCTTC
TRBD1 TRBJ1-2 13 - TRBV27 CASSLQGAGGYTF TGTGCCAGCAGCCTACAGGGGGCCGGGGGCTACACCTTC
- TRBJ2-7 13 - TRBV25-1 CASSETGNYEQYF TGTGCCAGCAGTGAAACAGGGAACTACGAGCAGTACTTC
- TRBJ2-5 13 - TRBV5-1 CASSLEGMKTQYF TGCGCCAGCAGCTTGGAGGGGATGAAGACCCAGTACTTC
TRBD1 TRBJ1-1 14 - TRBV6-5 CASSRWTGNTEAFF TGTGCCAGCAGCCGCTGGACAGGGAACACTGAAGCTTTCTTT
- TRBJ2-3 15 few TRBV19 CASSIDGGSTDTQYF TGTGCCAGTAGTATAGATGGGGGGAGCACAGATACGCAGTATTTT
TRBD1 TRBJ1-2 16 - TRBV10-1 CASSRDRGVVDYGYTF TGCGCCAGCAGTCGGGACAGGGGGGTGGTGGACTATGGCTACACCTTC
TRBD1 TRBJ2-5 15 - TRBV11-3 CASSTRQGPQETQYF TGTGCCAGCAGCACCAGACAGGGTCCTCAAGAGACCCAGTACTTC
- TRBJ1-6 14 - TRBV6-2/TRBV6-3 CASSYYAGAAPLHF TGTGCCAGCAGTTACTACGCAGGGGCAGCACCCCTCCACTTT
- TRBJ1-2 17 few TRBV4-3 CASSQGTPPGLNYGYTF TGCGCCAGCAGCCAAGGGACGCCTCCTGGACTTAACTATGGCTACACCTTC
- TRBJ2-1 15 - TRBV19 CASSIGDLAVTEGFF TGTGCCAGTAGTATAGGAGACTTGGCGGTCACCGAGGGGTTCTTC